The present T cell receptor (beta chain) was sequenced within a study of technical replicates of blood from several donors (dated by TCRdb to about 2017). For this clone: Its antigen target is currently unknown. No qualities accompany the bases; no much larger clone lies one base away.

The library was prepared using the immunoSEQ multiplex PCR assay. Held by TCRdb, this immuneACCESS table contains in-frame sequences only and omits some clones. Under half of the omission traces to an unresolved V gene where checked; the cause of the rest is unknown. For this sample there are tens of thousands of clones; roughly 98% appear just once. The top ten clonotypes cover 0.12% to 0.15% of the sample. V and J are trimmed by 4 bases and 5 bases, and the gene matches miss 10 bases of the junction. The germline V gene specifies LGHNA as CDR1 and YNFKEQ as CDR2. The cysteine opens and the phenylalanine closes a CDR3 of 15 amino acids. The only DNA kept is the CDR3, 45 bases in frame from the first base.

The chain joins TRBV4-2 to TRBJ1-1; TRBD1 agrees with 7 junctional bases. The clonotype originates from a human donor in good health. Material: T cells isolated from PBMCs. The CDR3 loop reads CASSPRQGSVTEAFF. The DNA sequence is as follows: TGTGCCAGCAGCCCCCGACAGGGTTCGGTGACTGAAGCTTTCTTT.